These 25 T cell receptor beta chains originate from one sample sequenced in a study of vaccination effects on CD4 cells after COVID-19. Profiling relied on immunoSEQ multiplex PCR, and the TCRdb table lists in-frame clones only, not all of them. The sample has 70,000 to 95,000 clones, roughly 80% seen once; the top ten hold 1.5% to 2%. Using viral peptide pools, the ViraFEST assay grew out antigen-specific CD4+ T cells prior to sequencing. Culturing for more than eight days preceded CD4+ T cell isolation. Their specific antigens are unknown. The sequenced sample was CD4+ T cells from PBMCs cultured with HCoV-229E spike peptides, obtained before COVID-19 vaccination. The receptors derive from a human donor who received a COVID-19 vaccine.

The chain employs TRBV5-1 and TRBJ2-5; 10 bases align to TRBD2. Germline V gives CDR1 SGHRS, CDR2 YFSETQ. The CDR3 consists of 16 residues. The V and J ends lost 0 bases and 5 bases, in that order; junction bases with no gene match: 7. DNA of the CDR3: TGCGCCAGCAGCTTGGTTTCTAGCGGGGGCTGGGAGACCCAGTACTTC. Translated, it gives CASSLVSSGGWETQYF.

V and J are TRBV2 and TRBJ1-5; 8 bases are a match to TRBD1. CDR1 is SNHLY, CDR2 FYNNEI, per germline. The CDR3 contains 14 residues. V trimming: 7 bases; J trimming: 5 bases; junction bases outside the gene matches: 7. CDR3 sequence (DNA): TGTGCCAGCACCGATGACAGGGGTTATCAGCCCCAGCATTTT. Translation gives CASTDDRGYQPQHF. The full variable domain, its missing parts supplied by reference TRBV2 and TRBJ1-5, is EPEVTQTPSHQVTQMGQEVILRCVPISNHLYFYWYRQILGQKVEFLVSFYNNEISEKSEIFDDQFSVERPDGSNFTLKIRSTKLEDSAMYFCASTDDRGYQPQHFGDGTRLSIL.

The genes are TRBV6-5 and TRBJ2-7, with TRBD2 matching 10 bases. This CDR3 has 13 amino acids. Germline V gene sequence: CDR1 MNHEY, CDR2 SVGAGI. J lost 4 bases, V lost 8 bases, and 5 bases had no gene match. The CDR3 DNA sequence: TGTGCCAGCCAGACTAGCGGGTTATACGAGCAGTACGTC. As protein: CASQTSGLYEQYV.

This clone was detected once. The chain is built from TRBV19 and TRBJ2-1; D is tentatively TRBD1 or TRBD2 (6 bases each). Germline V gene lookup returns CDR1 LNHDA and CDR2 SQIVND (reference sequence). This CDR3 is built from 13 residues. V lost 1 base and J 9 bases, leaving 10 bases between the germline ends. The CDR3 sequence: CASSIGGASEQFF. The CDR3 DNA reads as TGTGCCAGTAGTATAGGGGGGGCGAGTGAGCAGTTCTTC.

The gene calls are TRBV6-2 or TRBV6-3 and TRBJ2-1; D gene ambiguous. Trimming removed 0 bases at V and 3 bases at J, with 9 bases between. The germline CDR1 and CDR2 sequences are MNHEY and SVGEGT. This CDR3 is built from 15 residues. CDR3 sequence reads: CASSYSAHRYNEQFF. For the CDR3, the DNA is TGTGCCAGCAGTTACTCCGCGCACCGCTACAATGAGCAGTTCTTC.

V usage is TRBV11-2 and J usage is TRBJ2-5; the match to TRBD1 covers 9 bases. With 5 bases clipped from V and 3 bases from J, the junction kept 4 bases outside the gene matches. Germline assignment: CDR1 SGHAT and CDR2 FQNNGV. The CDR3 contains 14 residues. CDR3 loop: CASSPTGGEETQYF. The CDR3 DNA reads as TGTGCCAGCAGCCCGACAGGGGGTGAAGAGACCCAGTACTTC.

V is TRBV29-1 and J is TRBJ2-3; TRBD2 matches at 7 bases. The CDR3 has 15 amino acids. V was clipped by 4 bases and J by 2 bases; unmatched bases: 9. The V gene's germline CDR1 is SQVTM and CDR2 ANQGSEA. The CDR3 spells CSVATGTITTDTQYF. The CDR3 DNA sequence: TGCAGCGTTGCAACCGGGACTATTACCACAGATACGCAGTATTTT.

The chain couples TRBV6-5 to TRBJ2-1; D not certain. Germline CDR1 is MNHEY and CDR2 is SVGAGI. The CDR3 covers 12 residues. V dropped 4 bases and J dropped 7 bases, with 8 bases sitting between them. The CDR3 DNA is TGTGCCAGCAGTTCCCACTGGAATGAGCAGTTCTTC. Translated: CASSSHWNEQFF.

This rearrangement joins TRBV6-5 to TRBJ2-3; unclear D gene. CDR3 length: 15 amino acids. Per germline, CDR1 MNHEY and CDR2 SVGAGI. V was clipped by 0 bases and J by 0 bases, with 7 bases between them. CDR3: CASSYSTDSTDTQYF. DNA of the CDR3: TGTGCCAGCAGTTACTCAACGGATAGCACAGATACGCAGTATTTT.

V gene TRBV5-1 combines with J gene TRBJ2-1; TRBD1 or TRBD2 may be the D gene (8 bases each). The V end lost 3 bases, the J end lost 0 bases, and 19 bases lay between the germline ends. The CDR3 covers 18 residues. The V gene's germline CDR1 is SGHRS and CDR2 YFSETQ. This chain's CDR3 is CASSSQGARGASYNEQFF. As DNA, the CDR3 is TGCGCCAGCAGCTCCCAGGGGGCGCGGGGGGCCTCCTACAATGAGCAGTTCTTC.

J is TRBJ1-2 and V is TRBV19, with TRBD1 matching over 7 bases. The germline V gene encodes CDR1 LNHDA and CDR2 SQIVND (reference sequence). The CDR3 has 16 amino acids. The junction had 17 bases not matched to a gene; V was cut back by 5 bases and J by 8 bases. The CDR3 region has the DNA TGTGCCAGTAGTTTAATCCCCTTCGACAGGGCTGGAGGCTACACCTTC. Protein product: CASSLIPFDRAGGYTF.

This clone appeared once. The J gene is TRBJ2-1, the V gene TRBV18, with TRBD1 matching 7 bases. Germline V gene data show CDR1 as KGHSH and CDR2 as LQKENI. With V trimmed by 1 base and J by 8 bases, 2 bases remained unmatched. CDR3 size: 13 residues. CDR3 nucleotide sequence: TGTGCCAGCTCACCACAGGGGGCGTATGAGCAGTTCTTC. This codes for CASSPQGAYEQFF.

The V gene is TRBV19, the J gene TRBJ1-2; D remains unclear. The CDR3 sequence is 13 residues long. Per germline, CDR1 LNHDA and CDR2 SQIVND (reference sequence). V was pared by 4 bases and J by 8 bases, with 14 bases between. The CDR3 region has the DNA TGTGCCAGTAGTACGGACGGTGTCGGCGGCTACACCTTC. Its protein is CASSTDGVGGYTF.

The table lists this clone with a count of one. The V gene is TRBV27, the J gene TRBJ1-5, with D unresolved. V lost 3 bases and J lost 0, with 3 bases in between. This CDR3 has 13 residues. The V gene's germline CDR1 is MNHEY and CDR2 SMNVEV (reference sequence). The CDR3 sequence: CASSFDSNQPQHF. DNA for the CDR3: TGTGCCAGCAGTTTCGATAGCAATCAGCCCCAGCATTTT.

This clone appeared a single time. The genes are TRBV28 and TRBJ1-4; D gene unclear. CDR1 is MDHEN, CDR2 SYDVKM, per germline. CDR3 length equals 12 residues. V lost 7 bases, J lost 5 bases, and 8 bases lay in between. The CDR3 loop is CASNVGNEKLFF. CDR3 bases: TGTGCCAGCAATGTGGGAAATGAAAAACTGTTTTTT.

V usage is TRBV6-4 and J usage is TRBJ1-1; maybe TRBD1 (5 bases). Germline V lookup: CDR1 MRHNA, CDR2 SNTAGT. This CDR3 is 14 amino acids long. The V end lost 5 bases, the J end lost 1 base, and 11 bases lay between the germline ends. Here the CDR3 reads CASSPQGPNTEAFF. Here the CDR3 DNA reads TGTGCCAGCAGTCCCCAGGGACCGAACACTGAAGCTTTCTTT.

This clone occurred once. The chain recombines TRBV19 with TRBJ2-2; TRBD1 matches at 8 bases. Looked up from germline, CDR1 is LNHDA and CDR2 is SQIVND (reference sequence). Germline trimming cut 7 bases from V and 4 bases from J; bases unmatched to any gene: 8. CDR3 length: 15 residues. CDR3 DNA sequence: TGTGCCAGTACGAGCGCTACAGGGGGCACCGGGGAGCTGTTTTTT. Translation: CASTSATGGTGELFF.

The count of this clone is one. J is TRBJ2-1 and V is TRBV29-1; 8 bases are shared with TRBD1. Trimming at V came to 1 base and at J to 6 bases, leaving 8 bases not matched to a gene. This CDR3 has 15 residues. Germline assignment: CDR1 SQVTM and CDR2 ANQGSEA. The CDR3 coding sequence is TGCAGCGTTGAAGTAGTCCAGGGGGCGTCCAATGAGCAGTTCTTC. Its protein is CSVEVVQGASNEQFF.

The chain joins TRBV7-8 to TRBJ1-4; 7 positions agree with TRBD1. The junction had 4 bases not matched to a gene; V was cut back by 4 bases and J by 5 bases. Germline V gene lookup returns CDR1 SGHVS and CDR2 FQNEAQ. This CDR3 has 14 amino acids. The CDR3 DNA follows: TGTGCCAGCAGCTACGACAGGGACAATGAAAAACTGTTTTTT. It yields the protein CASSYDRDNEKLFF.

The J gene is TRBJ2-5, the V gene TRBV6-5, with TRBD1 matching over 7 bases. This CDR3 is built from 13 residues. Germline CDR1 MNHEY, CDR2 SVGAGI. With 5 bases clipped from V and 7 bases from J, the junction kept 7 bases outside the gene matches. CDR3 nucleotides: TGTGCCAGCAGTATTCGGGACAGCCGGACCCAGTACTTC. This codes for CASSIRDSRTQYF.

The chain employs TRBV27 and TRBJ2-2; no reliable D call. Germline assignment: CDR1 MNHEY and CDR2 SMNVEV (reference sequence). V lost 3 bases and J 0 bases, leaving 5 bases between the germline ends. This CDR3 has 14 residues. Written as DNA, the CDR3 is TGTGCCAGCAGTTTTCGGCCGAACACCGGGGAGCTGTTTTTT. Translating gives CASSFRPNTGELFF.

V is TRBV21-1 and J is TRBJ1-5. TRBV21-1 represents a pseudogene. The CDR3 loop spans 11 amino acids. This chain's CDR3 is CASSKDQPQHF. Here the CDR3 DNA reads TGTGCCAGCAGCAAAGATCAGCCCCAGCATTTT.

The V gene is TRBV18, the J gene TRBJ2-3; 8 positions agree with TRBD2. The trim removed 3 bases at V and 2 bases at J, leaving 7 bases unmatched. CDR3 length: 16 residues. Germline values: CDR1 KGHSH, CDR2 LQKENI. The CDR3 nucleotides are TGTGCCAGCTCACCCGTAAGCGGGAGTTACACAGATACGCAGTATTTT. Translating gives CASSPVSGSYTDTQYF.

The chain links TRBV5-1 to TRBJ2-2, with TRBD2 as a possible D gene (5 bases). This CDR3 has 17 residues. V was shortened by 2 bases and J by 3 bases, with 17 bases between the two germline ends. The germline V gene has CDR1 SGHRS and CDR2 YFSETQ. The chain's CDR3 is CASSLGASGFDTGELFF. The CDR3 DNA is TGCGCCAGCAGCTTAGGTGCTTCGGGGTTTGACACCGGGGAGCTGTTTTTT.

The chain is built from TRBV6-1 and TRBJ1-5; D perhaps matches TRBD1 (5 bases). Looked up from germline, CDR1 is MNHNS and CDR2 is SASEGT. This CDR3 has 14 residues. V dropped 10 bases and J dropped 3 bases, with 16 bases sitting between them. Written as DNA, the CDR3 is TGTGCCACCCGATACGGGGCCCCCAATCAGCCCCAGCATTTT. Translation gives CATRYGAPNQPQHF.